This T cell receptor beta chain was sequenced during a study of human T cells and chemical hapten exposure. Overall study: A mostly female patient group had alopecia areata, totalis or universalis.

Between the trimmed V and J ends, which lost 6 bases and 0 bases, there was a span of 11 bases. This CDR3 comprises 14 residues. CDR1 is MNHNS and CDR2 is SASEGT in the germline V gene. Documented time point: patch test 2, 6 weeks after DPC sensitization. Specified treatment: therapeutic diphenylcyclopropenone sensitization with weekly scalp DPC. This clonotype came up many times. One entry per CDR3 protein, called by TCRdb with MiXCR from the RACE reads. The data contain some 350,000 distinct CDR3 sequences, about 6% of them singletons. This receptor was taken from a woman younger than 35 with alopecia areata. Some clones in this sample may be carry-over from other donors' samples. The sequences come from whole blood, collected in connection with sensitization to the hapten diphenylcyclopropenone (DPC). This chain joins TRBV6-1 and TRBJ1-1; D uncertain. The CDR3 loop reads CASSRPIMNTEAFF. DNA for the CDR3: TGTGCCAGCAGCCGCCCTATTATGAACACTGAAGCTTTCTTT.